A single sample is the source of the 10 T cell receptor beta chains below, sequenced in a study of T cell responses to AZD1222 COVID-19 vaccine. Generated by immunoSEQ multiplex PCR, the TCRdb table keeps only in-frame clones and is missing some. The sample holds about 48,000 clones, approximately 86% seen once. Source: peripheral blood, taken 28 days after the second AZD1222 dose. The receptors here all came from an adult who received the AZD1222 COVID-19 vaccine.

This clone was found a few times. The J gene is TRBJ1-2, the V gene TRBV5-6, with 7 bases lining up with TRBD1. CDR3 length: 16 residues. J gave up 8 bases and V 4 bases, and 17 bases lay outside the gene matches. Germline assignment: CDR1 SGHDT and CDR2 YYEEEE. CDR3 amino acids: CASSLGGGTATLGYTF. The DNA for the CDR3 is TGTGCCAGCAGCCTGGGAGGTGGGACAGCGACATTAGGCTACACCTTC. Full variable domain (rest looked up from reference TRBV5-6 and TRBJ1-2): DAGVTQSPTHLIKTRGQQVTLRCSPKSGHDTVSWYQQALGQGPQFIFQYYEEEERQRGNFPDRFSGHQFPNYSSELNVNALLLGDSALYLCASSLGGGTATLGYTFGSGTRLTVV.

V usage is TRBV18 and J usage is TRBJ1-4; D uncertain. The CDR3 runs 13 residues. Germline lookup yields CDR1 KGHSH and CDR2 LQKENI. V lost 4 bases, J lost 4 bases, and 7 bases lay in between. The CDR3, as DNA: TGTGCCAGCTCACGGTCCTTTAATGAAAAACTGTTTTTT. Its translation: CASSRSFNEKLFF.

In this sample, this clone turned up once. The chain combines TRBV5-1 with TRBJ2-6; D might be TRBD2 (5 bases). Germline assignment: CDR1 SGHRS and CDR2 YFSETQ. The CDR3 has 16 residues. V dropped 4 bases and J dropped 0 bases, with 11 bases sitting between them. As DNA, the CDR3 is TGCGCCAGCAGCGACGGACTCCTCTCTGGGGCCAACGTCCTGACTTTC. It translates to CASSDGLLSGANVLTF.

The V call is TRBV12-3 or TRBV12-4, the J call TRBJ1-2, with 8 bases identical to TRBD1. V lost 6 bases, J lost 8 bases, and 8 bases stayed unmatched. The CDR3 has 13 amino acids. The CDR3 protein is CASRKDRVEGYTF. The DNA of the CDR3 is TGTGCCAGCAGAAAGGACAGGGTTGAGGGCTACACCTTC.

The chain is built from TRBV6-4 and TRBJ1-1; unclear D gene. The V gene's germline CDR1 is MRHNA and CDR2 SNTAGT. The germline V and J ends were trimmed by 6 bases and 4 bases, with 12 bases remaining between them. The CDR3 has 13 amino acids. CDR3 loop: CASRVIDGTEAFF. CDR3 DNA sequence: TGTGCCAGCAGGGTAATAGACGGCACTGAAGCTTTCTTT.

V is TRBV11-2 and J is TRBJ1-3, with D perhaps matching TRBD1 (5 bases). Trimming removed 0 bases from V and 2 bases from J, with 11 bases in between. CDR3 length: 16 residues. In germline, CDR1 is SGHAT, CDR2 FQNNGV. The CDR3 reads CASSLDRQRTGNTIYF. The CDR3 bases are TGTGCCAGCAGCTTAGACAGACAGAGGACTGGAAACACCATATATTTT.

This rearrangement joins TRBV28 to TRBJ1-6; 9 positions agree with TRBD1. Looked up from germline, CDR1 is MDHEN and CDR2 is SYDVKM. V lost 8 bases to trimming and J lost 10 bases; unmatched junction nucleotides: 6. This CDR3 has 13 amino acids. CDR3 DNA: TGTGCCAGCGGGACAGGGCGAGAATCACCCCTCCACTTT. Translated, it gives CASGTGRESPLHF.

In this sample, this clone turned up a few times. The rearrangement joins TRBV29-1 to TRBJ1-5; 9 bases fit TRBD1. This CDR3 is built from 14 residues. V shed 6 bases, J shed 1 base, and the junction held 4 bases outside the gene matches. Per germline, CDR1 SQVTM and CDR2 ANQGSEA. CDR3 nucleotide sequence: TGCAGCGTGCAACAGGGGGCGAGCAATCAGCCCCAGCATTTT. This translates into CSVQQGASNQPQHF.

The chain employs TRBV11-2 and TRBJ2-5, with a weak D call TRBD1 (5 bases). Germline assignment: CDR1 SGHAT and CDR2 FQNNGV. The CDR3 length is 11 residues. Trimming removed 4 bases from V and 9 bases from J, with 9 bases in between. The CDR3 DNA reads as TGTGCCAGCAGCTCGCAGGGTTCCCAGTACTTC. Translating it yields CASSSQGSQYF.

V is TRBV7-3 and J is TRBJ2-3; D tentatively reads TRBD1 or TRBD2 (6 bases each). V lost 1 base and J 0 bases, leaving 8 bases between the germline ends. This CDR3 region has 15 residues. Per germline, CDR1 SGHTA and CDR2 FQGTGA. CDR3 in DNA: TGTGCCAGCAGCTTAAGCGGGACAAGCACAGATACGCAGTATTTT. It yields the protein CASSLSGTSTDTQYF. Variable domain in full (rest from reference TRBV7-3 and TRBJ2-3): GAGVSQTPSNKVTEKGKYVELRCDPISGHTALYWYRQSLGQGPEFLIYFQGTGAADDSGLPNDRFFAVRPEGSVSTLKIQRTERGDSAVYLCASSLSGTSTDTQYFGPGTRLTVL.